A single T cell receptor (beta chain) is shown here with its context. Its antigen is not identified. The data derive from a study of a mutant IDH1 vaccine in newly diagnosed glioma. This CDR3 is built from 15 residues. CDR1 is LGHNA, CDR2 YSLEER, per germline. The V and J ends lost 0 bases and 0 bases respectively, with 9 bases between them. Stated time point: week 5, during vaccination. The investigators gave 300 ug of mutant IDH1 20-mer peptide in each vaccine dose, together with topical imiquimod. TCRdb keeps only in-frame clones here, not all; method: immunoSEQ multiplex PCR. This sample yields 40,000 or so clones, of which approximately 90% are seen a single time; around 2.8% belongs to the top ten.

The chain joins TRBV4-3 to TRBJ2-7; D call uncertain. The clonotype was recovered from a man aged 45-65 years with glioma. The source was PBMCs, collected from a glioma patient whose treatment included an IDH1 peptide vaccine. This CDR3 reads CASSQEVGSSYEQYF. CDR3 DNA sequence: TGCGCCAGCAGCCAAGAGGTGGGTAGCTCCTACGAGCAGTACTTC.